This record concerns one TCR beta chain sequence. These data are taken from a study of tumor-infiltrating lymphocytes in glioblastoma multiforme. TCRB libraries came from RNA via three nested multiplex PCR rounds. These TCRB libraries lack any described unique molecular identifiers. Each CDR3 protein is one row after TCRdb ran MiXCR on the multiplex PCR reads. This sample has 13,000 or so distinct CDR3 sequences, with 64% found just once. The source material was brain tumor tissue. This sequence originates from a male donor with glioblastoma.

The DNA for the CDR3 is TGTGCCAGCAACTTATTGGGGGGACCGGGCCAAGAGACCCAGTACTTC. This sequence encodes CASNLLGGPGQETQYF. V and J are TRBV6-1 and TRBJ2-5; D possibly corresponds to TRBD2 (6 bases). From germline, CDR1 is MNHNS and CDR2 SASEGT. The CDR3 has 16 amino acids. The V gene lost 7 bases and the J gene lost 1 base, with 19 bases spanning the gap.